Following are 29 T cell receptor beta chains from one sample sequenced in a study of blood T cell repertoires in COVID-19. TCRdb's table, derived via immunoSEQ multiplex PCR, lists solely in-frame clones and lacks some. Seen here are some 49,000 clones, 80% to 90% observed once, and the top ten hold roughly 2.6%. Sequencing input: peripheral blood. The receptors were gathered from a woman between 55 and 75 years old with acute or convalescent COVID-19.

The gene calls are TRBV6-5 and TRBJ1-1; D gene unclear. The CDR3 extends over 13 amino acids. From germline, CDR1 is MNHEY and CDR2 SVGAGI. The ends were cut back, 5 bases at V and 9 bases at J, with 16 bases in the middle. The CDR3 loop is CASSPGGKRQAFF. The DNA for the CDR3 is TGTGCCAGCAGTCCAGGAGGGAAGCGACAAGCTTTCTTT.

The CDR3 region has the DNA TGCGCCAGCATGGGGCCGAAGTCGGGGGGCAATGAGCAGTTCTTC. Protein product: CASMGPKSGGNEQFF. J is TRBJ2-1 and V is TRBV10-2, with 7 bases that match TRBD2. CDR3 length: 15 amino acids. CDR1 and CDR2 from the germline V gene are WSHSY and SAAADI. J gave up 6 bases and V 7 bases, and 12 bases lay outside the gene matches.

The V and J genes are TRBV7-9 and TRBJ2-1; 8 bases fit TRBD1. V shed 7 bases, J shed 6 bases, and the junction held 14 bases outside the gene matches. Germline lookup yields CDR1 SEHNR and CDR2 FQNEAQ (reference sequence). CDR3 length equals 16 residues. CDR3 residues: CASTRPGTGIVNEQFF. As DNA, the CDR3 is TGTGCCAGCACCCGACCCGGGACAGGAATAGTCAATGAGCAGTTCTTC.

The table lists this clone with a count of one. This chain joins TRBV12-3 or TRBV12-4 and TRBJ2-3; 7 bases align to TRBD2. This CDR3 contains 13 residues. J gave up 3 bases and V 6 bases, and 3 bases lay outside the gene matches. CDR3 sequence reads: CASRRTRTDTQYF. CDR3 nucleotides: TGTGCCAGCAGAAGGACTAGGACAGATACGCAGTATTTT.

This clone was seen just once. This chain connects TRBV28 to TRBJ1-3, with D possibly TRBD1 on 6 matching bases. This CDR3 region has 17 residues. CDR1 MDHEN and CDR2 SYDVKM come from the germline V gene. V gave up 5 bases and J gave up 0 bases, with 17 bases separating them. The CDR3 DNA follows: TGTGCCAGCAGTGTAACTGGGGGCCTTATCTCTGGAAACACCATATATTTT. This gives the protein CASSVTGGLISGNTIYF.

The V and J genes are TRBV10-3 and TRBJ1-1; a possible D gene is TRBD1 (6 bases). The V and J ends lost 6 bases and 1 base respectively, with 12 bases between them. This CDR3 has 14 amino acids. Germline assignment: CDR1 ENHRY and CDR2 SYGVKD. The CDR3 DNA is TGTGCCATCAGCGGGGACATCGGGAACACTGAAGCTTTCTTT. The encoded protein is CAISGDIGNTEAFF.

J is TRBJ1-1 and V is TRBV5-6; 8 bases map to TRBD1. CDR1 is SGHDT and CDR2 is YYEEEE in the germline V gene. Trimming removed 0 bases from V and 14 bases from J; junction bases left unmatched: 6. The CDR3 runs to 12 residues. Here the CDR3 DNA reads TGTGCCAGCAGCTTGGTCCGCAGGGGGCTGTTCTTT. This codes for CASSLVRRGLFF. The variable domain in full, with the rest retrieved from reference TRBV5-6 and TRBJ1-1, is DAGVTQSPTHLIKTRGQQVTLRCSPKSGHDTVSWYQQALGQGPQFIFQYYEEEERQRGNFPDRFSGHQFPNYSSELNVNALLLGDSALYLCASSLVRRGLFFGQGTRLTVV.

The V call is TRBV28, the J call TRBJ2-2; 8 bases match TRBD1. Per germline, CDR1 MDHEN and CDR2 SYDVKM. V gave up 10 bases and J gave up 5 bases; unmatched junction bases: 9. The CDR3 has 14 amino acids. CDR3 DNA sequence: TGTGCCAACAAAAAGACAGGGGCGACCGGGGAGCTGTTTTTT. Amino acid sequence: CANKKTGATGELFF.

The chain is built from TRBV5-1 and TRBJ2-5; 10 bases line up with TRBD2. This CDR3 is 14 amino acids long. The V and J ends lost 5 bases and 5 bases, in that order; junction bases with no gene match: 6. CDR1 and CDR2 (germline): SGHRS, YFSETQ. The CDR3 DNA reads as TGCGCCAGCAGTCAGGGACTAGCGTTGGAGACCCAGTACTTC. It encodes CASSQGLALETQYF.

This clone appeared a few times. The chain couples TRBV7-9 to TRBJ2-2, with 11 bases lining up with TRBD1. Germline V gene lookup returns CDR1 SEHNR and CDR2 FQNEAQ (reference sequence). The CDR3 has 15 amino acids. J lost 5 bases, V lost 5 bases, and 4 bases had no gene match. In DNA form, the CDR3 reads TGTGCCAGCAGCCGGACAGGGGGCAGTACCGGGGAGCTGTTTTTT. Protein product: CASSRTGGSTGELFF.

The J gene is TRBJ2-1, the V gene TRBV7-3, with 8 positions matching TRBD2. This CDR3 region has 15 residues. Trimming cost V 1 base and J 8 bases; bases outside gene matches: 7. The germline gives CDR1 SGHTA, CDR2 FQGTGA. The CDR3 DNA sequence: TGTGCCAGCAGCTTAAACGGGAGGGCTATCGATGAGCAGTTCTTC. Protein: CASSLNGRAIDEQFF. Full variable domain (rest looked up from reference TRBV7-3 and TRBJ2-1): GAGVSQTPSNKVTEKGKYVELRCDPISGHTALYWYRQSLGQGPEFLIYFQGTGAADDSGLPNDRFFAVRPEGSVSTLKIQRTERGDSAVYLCASSLNGRAIDEQFFGPGTRLTVL.

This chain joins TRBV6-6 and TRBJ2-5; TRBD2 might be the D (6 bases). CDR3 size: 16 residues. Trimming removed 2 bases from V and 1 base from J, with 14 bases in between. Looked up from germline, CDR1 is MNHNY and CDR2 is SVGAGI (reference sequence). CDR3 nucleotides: TGTGCCAGCAGTTACGGGAGGAGAAAGGGCCAAGAGACCCAGTACTTC. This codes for CASSYGRRKGQETQYF.

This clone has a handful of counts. The CDR3 sequence is CASSARRLAGGLNEQFF. As DNA, the CDR3 is TGTGCCAGCAGCGCCCGCCGACTAGCGGGAGGGTTAAATGAGCAGTTCTTC. V and J are TRBV7-9 and TRBJ2-1; 14 bases map to TRBD2. This CDR3 is built from 17 residues. With V trimmed by 5 bases and J by 7 bases, 10 bases remained unmatched. CDR1 and CDR2 (germline): SEHNR, FQNEAQ (reference sequence).

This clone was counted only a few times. CDR3 sequence reads: CASSQASGGVKYEQYF. CDR3 DNA: TGTGCCAGCAGCCAAGCCAGCGGGGGGGTCAAGTACGAGCAGTACTTC. J is TRBJ2-7 and V is TRBV3-1 (or the pseudogene TRBV3-2), with TRBD2 identical over 10 bases. After removal of 1 base from V and 4 bases from J, the junction contained 7 bases not matched to a gene. CDR1 LGHDT and CDR2 YNNKEL come from the germline V gene (reference sequence). CDR3 length: 16 residues.

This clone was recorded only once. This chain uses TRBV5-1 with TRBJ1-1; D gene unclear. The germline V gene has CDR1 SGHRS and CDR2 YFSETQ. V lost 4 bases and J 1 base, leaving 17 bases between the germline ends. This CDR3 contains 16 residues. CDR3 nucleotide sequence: TGCGCCAGCAGCCCGAGTAATGCAGGAGGGAACACTGAAGCTTTCTTT. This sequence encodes CASSPSNAGGNTEAFF.

The CDR3 nucleotides read TGTGCCACCAGCAGAGACTGGGGAGATGAAGCTTTCTTT. Its translation: CATSRDWGDEAFF. The gene calls are TRBV15 and TRBJ1-1; no firm D call. The germline CDR1 and CDR2 sequences are LNHNV and YYDKDF (reference sequence). Trimming took off 0 bases at V and 7 bases at J, with 9 bases between the two ends. This CDR3 has 13 amino acids.

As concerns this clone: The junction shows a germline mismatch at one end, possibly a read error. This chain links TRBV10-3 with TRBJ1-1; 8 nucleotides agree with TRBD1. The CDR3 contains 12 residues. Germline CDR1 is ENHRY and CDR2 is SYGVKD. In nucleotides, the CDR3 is TGTGCCGTCAGGGGGCTTTACACTGAAGCTTTCTTT. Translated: CAVRGLYTEAFF.

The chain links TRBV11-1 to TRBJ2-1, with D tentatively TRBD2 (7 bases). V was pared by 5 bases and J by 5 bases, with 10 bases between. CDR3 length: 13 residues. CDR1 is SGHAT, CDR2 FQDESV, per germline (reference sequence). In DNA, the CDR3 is TGTGCCAGCAGCCGGGGGGCAGACAATGAGCAGTTCTTC. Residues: CASSRGADNEQFF. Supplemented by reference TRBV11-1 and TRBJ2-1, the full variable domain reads EAEVAQSPRYKITEKSQAVAFWCDPISGHATLYWYRQILGQGPELLVQFQDESVVDDSQLPKDRFSAERLKGVDSTLKIQPAELGDSAMYLCASSRGADNEQFFGPGTRLTVL.

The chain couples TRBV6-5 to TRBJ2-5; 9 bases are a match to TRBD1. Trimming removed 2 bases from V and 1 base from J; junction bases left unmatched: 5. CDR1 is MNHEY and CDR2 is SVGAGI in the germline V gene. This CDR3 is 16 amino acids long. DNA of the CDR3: TGTGCCAGCAGTTACCCTACGGACAGGGGCCAAGAGACCCAGTACTTC. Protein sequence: CASSYPTDRGQETQYF.

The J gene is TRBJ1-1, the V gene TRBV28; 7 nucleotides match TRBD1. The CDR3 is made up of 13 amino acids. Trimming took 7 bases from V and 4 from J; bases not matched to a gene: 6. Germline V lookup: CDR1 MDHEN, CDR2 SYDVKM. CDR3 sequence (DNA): TGTGCCAGCATTGCAGGGGGAGGCACTGAAGCTTTCTTT. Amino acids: CASIAGGGTEAFF.

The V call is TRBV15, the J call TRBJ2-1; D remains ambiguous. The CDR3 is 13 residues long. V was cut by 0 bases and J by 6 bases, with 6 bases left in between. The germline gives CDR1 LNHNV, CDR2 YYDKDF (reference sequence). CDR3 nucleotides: TGTGCCACCAGCAGAGATCTATCCAATGAGCAGTTCTTC. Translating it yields CATSRDLSNEQFF.

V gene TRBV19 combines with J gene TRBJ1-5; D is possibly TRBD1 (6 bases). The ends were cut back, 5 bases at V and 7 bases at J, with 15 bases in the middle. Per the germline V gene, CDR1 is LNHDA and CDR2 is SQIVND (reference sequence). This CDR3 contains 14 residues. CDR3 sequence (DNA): TGTGCCAGTAGTTGGGGGCGGGGGTCCCAGCCCCAGCATTTT. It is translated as CASSWGRGSQPQHF.

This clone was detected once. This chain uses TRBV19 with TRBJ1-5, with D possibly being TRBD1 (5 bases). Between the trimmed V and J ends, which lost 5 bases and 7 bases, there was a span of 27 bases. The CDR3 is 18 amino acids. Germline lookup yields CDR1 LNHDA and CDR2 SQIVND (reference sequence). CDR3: CASSGGRGRLGLGQPQHF. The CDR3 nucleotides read TGTGCCAGTAGTGGGGGACGGGGGAGGTTGGGCTTGGGGCAGCCCCAGCATTTT.

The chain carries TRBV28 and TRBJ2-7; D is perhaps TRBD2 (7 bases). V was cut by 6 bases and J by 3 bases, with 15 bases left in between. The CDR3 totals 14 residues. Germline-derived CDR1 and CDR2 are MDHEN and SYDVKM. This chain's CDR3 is CASRPGGAHYEQYF. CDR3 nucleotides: TGTGCCAGCAGACCTGGGGGGGCCCACTACGAGCAGTACTTC.

The CDR3 region is CASTPRGVASYEQYF. The DNA of the CDR3 is TGTGCCAGCACCCCTCGGGGGGTGGCCTCCTACGAGCAGTACTTC. This rearrangement joins TRBV28 to TRBJ2-7; 7 bases map to TRBD2. The CDR3 has 15 amino acids. Germline lookup yields CDR1 MDHEN and CDR2 SYDVKM. After removal of 7 bases from V and 0 bases from J, the junction contained 9 bases not matched to a gene.

CDR3 coding DNA: TGTGCCAGCAGTGAAGTGCTTTCCGGTATGAAGCCCCAGCATTTT. Amino acid sequence: CASSEVLSGMKPQHF. V usage is TRBV2 and J usage is TRBJ1-5, with D unresolved. The V end was cut by 1 base, the J end by 8 bases, with 15 bases between. The CDR3 totals 15 residues. CDR1 and CDR2 from the germline V gene are SNHLY and FYNNEI.

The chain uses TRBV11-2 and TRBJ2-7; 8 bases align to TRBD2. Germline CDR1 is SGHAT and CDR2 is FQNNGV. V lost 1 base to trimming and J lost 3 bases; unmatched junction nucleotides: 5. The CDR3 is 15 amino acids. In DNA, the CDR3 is TGTGCCAGCAGCTTAGCCGGGACTAGTTACTACGAGCAGTACTTC. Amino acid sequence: CASSLAGTSYYEQYF.

The chain's CDR3 is CASSYSALQSTAEAFF. Written as DNA, the CDR3 is TGTGCCAGCAGTTACTCAGCCCTACAGTCGACCGCTGAAGCTTTCTTT. The chain carries TRBV6-5 and TRBJ1-1; no clear D gene. Germline V gives CDR1 MNHEY, CDR2 SVGAGI. V was clipped by 0 bases and J by 6 bases, with 17 bases between them. This CDR3 is 16 amino acids long.

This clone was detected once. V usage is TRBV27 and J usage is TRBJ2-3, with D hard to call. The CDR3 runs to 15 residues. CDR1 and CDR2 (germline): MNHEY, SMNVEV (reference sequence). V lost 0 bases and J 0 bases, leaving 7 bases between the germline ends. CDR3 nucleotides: TGTGCCAGCAGTTTATCCCCCTATAGCACAGATACGCAGTATTTT. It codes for CASSLSPYSTDTQYF.